This entry features one TCR beta chain sequence. Its specificity is unknown. Only in-frame clones appear in the TCRdb table, and some are missing; sequencing was by immunoSEQ multiplex PCR. There are around 690,000 clones in the sample; 90% occur only once, and less than 40% lies in the top ten. The germline gives CDR1 SGHDN, CDR2 FVKESK. J gave up 4 bases and V 5 bases, and 2 bases lay outside the gene matches. The length of the CDR3 is 15 residues. These data belong to a study of shared clonotypes between healthy human individuals. Study results and caveats: Relative to clonotypes present in all four donors, those not shared had lower generation probabilities.

V gene TRBV14 combines with J gene TRBJ2-5; 15 bases align to TRBD2. This receptor was obtained from a man between 18 and 35 years old in good health. Some clones in this sample may be carry-over from other donors' samples. The sample was memory CD8+ T cells from PBMCs. The subset here: CD45RO+ cells pooled with CCR7-negative TemRA cells. The CDR3 sequence: CASSEGLAGGETQYF. CDR3 nucleotides: TGTGCCAGCAGCGAGGGACTAGCGGGAGGAGAGACCCAGTACTTC. Drawing the rest from reference TRBV14 and TRBJ2-5, the complete variable domain is EAGVTQFPSHSVIEKGQTVTLRCDPISGHDNLYWYRRVMGKEIKFLLHFVKESKQDESGMPNNRFLAERTGGTYSTLKVQPAELEDSGVYFCASSEGLAGGETQYFGPGTRLLVL.